This section outlines one T cell receptor beta chain sequence together with its context. Its target is not known. The junction differs from germline at one of its ends, possibly a read error. This record comes from a study of cytomegalovirus exposure and HLA in healthy donors. Study conclusions and caveats: Most TCR beta V segments were productive about 90% or about 30% of the time in an earlier analysis. In vitro confirmation showed a few CMV-associated chains to be CMV antigen specific. The study designated roughly 160 TCR beta chains cytomegalovirus-associated.

The PCR had 60 Vbeta and 13 Jbeta primers. Clones were sequenced by immunoSEQ multiplex PCR, and TCRdb holds only the in-frame ones, with some missing. The sample carries some 99,000 clones, around 86% recorded once. Germline CDR1 SSHAT, CDR2 FNYEAQ (reference sequence). The CDR3 totals 15 residues. This chain links TRBV7-7 with TRBJ2-3, with TRBD2 matching over 7 bases. The TCR originated in a woman aged 30 to 39 in good health and CMV-seronegative. Sequencing input: PBMCs. The DNA of the CDR3 is TGTGCTAGCAGCCCCGGCGGGAGCTTAGGAGATACGCAGTATTTT. It codes for CASSPGGSLGDTQYF.